The 9 T cell receptor beta chains below all came from one sample that was sequenced in a study of blood T cell repertoires in COVID-19. Repertoires were generated with immunoSEQ multiplex PCR, while TCRdb's copy carries only in-frame clones and drops some. This table holds 70,000 to 85,000 clones, roughly 84% found once. What was sequenced was peripheral blood. The receptors here all came from an elderly woman in a cohort sampled during active or convalescent COVID-19.

This clone was seen a few times. The chain links TRBV7-3 to TRBJ1-1; 7 bases are shared with TRBD1. The CDR3 has 13 amino acids. Trimming took 4 bases from V and 11 from J; bases not matched to a gene: 10. Germline assignment: CDR1 SGHTA and CDR2 FQGTGA. The CDR3 DNA follows: TGTGCCAGCAGCTCACAGGGGTCTCAGGTGGCTTTCTTT. It is translated as CASSSQGSQVAFF. Full variable domain (rest looked up from reference TRBV7-3 and TRBJ1-1): GAGVSQTPSNKVTEKGKYVELRCDPISGHTALYWYRQSLGQGPEFLIYFQGTGAADDSGLPNDRFFAVRPEGSVSTLKIQRTERGDSAVYLCASSSQGSQVAFFGQGTRLTVV.

V is TRBV19 and J is TRBJ1-5, with D possibly TRBD1 on 6 matching bases. Germline V lookup: CDR1 LNHDA, CDR2 SQIVND (reference sequence). The CDR3 runs to 16 residues. V lost 4 bases to trimming and J lost 3 bases, with 16 bases between them. The CDR3 nucleotides are TGTGCCAGTAGTAGTTTGCAGGGGAAGACCAATCAGCCCCAGCATTTT. Residues: CASSSLQGKTNQPQHF.

By proportion, this clone is medium-sized. The chain uses TRBV6-5 and TRBJ1-4; 10 bases fit TRBD1. There are 14 residues in the CDR3. Per germline, CDR1 MNHEY and CDR2 SVGAGI. V shed 7 bases, J shed 8 bases, and the junction held 7 bases outside the gene matches. The CDR3 loop is CASTPGQGDEKLFF. The CDR3, as DNA: TGTGCCAGCACCCCCGGACAGGGGGACGAAAAACTGTTTTTT.

The rearrangement joins TRBV11-2 to TRBJ1-1, with 7 bases aligning to TRBD1. The CDR3 runs 14 residues. Trimming took 3 bases from V and 3 from J; bases not matched to a gene: 4. The germline V gene has CDR1 SGHAT and CDR2 FQNNGV. CDR3 DNA sequence: TGTGCCAGCAGCTTTAGTACAGGGGACACTGAAGCTTTCTTT. Protein product: CASSFSTGDTEAFF.

The rearrangement joins TRBV5-1 to TRBJ1-1; TRBD1 aligns across 9 bases. Trimming took 2 bases from V and 3 from J; bases not matched to a gene: 17. CDR1 is SGHRS and CDR2 is YFSETQ in the germline V gene. This CDR3 region has 19 residues. The CDR3 sequence: CASSFGQGWETARDTEAFF. The CDR3, as DNA: TGCGCCAGCAGCTTTGGACAGGGGTGGGAGACAGCCCGGGACACTGAAGCTTTCTTT.

V usage is TRBV5-6 and J usage is TRBJ1-2, with TRBD1 matching over 9 bases. This CDR3 is built from 14 residues. CDR1 and CDR2 (germline): SGHDT, YYEEEE. Trimming removed 5 bases from V and 2 bases from J; junction bases left unmatched: 4. CDR3 sequence reads: CASRLQGANYGYTF. CDR3 DNA: TGTGCCAGCAGATTACAGGGGGCGAACTATGGCTACACCTTC.

The table lists this clone with a count of one. V is TRBV11-2 and J is TRBJ2-1, with D possibly TRBD2 on 5 matching bases. Germline lookup yields CDR1 SGHAT and CDR2 FQNNGV. V lost 5 bases and J 2 bases, leaving 16 bases between the germline ends. The length of the CDR3 is 16 residues. CDR3 in amino acids: CASSPPARVPYNEQFF. The CDR3 bases are TGTGCCAGCAGCCCCCCGGCGAGGGTCCCCTACAATGAGCAGTTCTTC.

The chain joins TRBV10-1 to TRBJ2-1; TRBD1 matches 7 bases. V dropped 3 bases and J dropped 6; count of bases not matched to a gene: 2. The CDR3 runs 13 residues. The V gene's germline CDR1 is WNHNN and CDR2 SYGVQD (reference sequence). Here the CDR3 reads CASSDPGGNEQFF. CDR3 nucleotides: TGCGCCAGCAGTGACCCAGGGGGCAATGAGCAGTTCTTC.

The rearrangement links TRBV2 to TRBJ1-4, with unresolved D. Between the trimmed V and J ends, which lost 5 bases and 7 bases, there was a span of 5 bases. Germline lookup yields CDR1 SNHLY and CDR2 FYNNEI. The CDR3 spans 11 residues. The CDR3 DNA reads as TGTGCCAGCAGTACTGGTGAAAAACTGTTTTTT. It yields the protein CASSTGEKLFF.